This T cell receptor (beta chain) was sequenced in a study of T cell changes during pregnancy in multiple sclerosis. The CDR3 is 11 amino acids. V lost 4 bases to trimming and J lost 4 bases, with 4 bases between them. The germline V gene encodes CDR1 SQVTM and CDR2 ANQGSEA. Measured with immunoSEQ multiplex PCR; TCRdb has only the in-frame clones, and not every one. The data show tens of thousands of clones, with about 92% seen just once and approximately 8.6% held by the top ten. The sequences come from CD8+ T cells from peripheral blood mononuclear cells, collected in the third trimester of pregnancy. The J gene is TRBJ1-4, the V gene TRBV29-1, with D unresolved. This TCR was recovered from a female donor with multiple sclerosis, enrolled in a pregnancy study. The CDR3 reads CSVAVNEKLFF. The CDR3 region has the DNA TGCAGCGTTGCGGTTAATGAAAAACTGTTTTTT.